This TCR beta chain was found in a study of T cells in Graves' hyperthyroidism and ophthalmopathy (dated by TCRdb to the late 2010s). For the wider study: Peripheral blood was collected at initial diagnosis, before any treatment. The 95 to 100 discovery patients were divided at random into training and test sets in a 7:3 ratio. The paper reports TCR Vbeta CDR3 sequencing of some 140 peripheral blood samples: under 45 ophthalmopathy, about 75 hyperthyroidism and approximately 17 progressor patients. After sampling, hyperthyroidism patients received methimazole starting at 30 mg daily, and ophthalmopathy patients received high-dose intravenous methylprednisolone. The study also compared thyroid tissue and blood T-cell repertoires from a handful of Graves' hyperthyroidism patients. An independent validation cohort of some 18 hyperthyroidism patients and 17 patients who later progressed to ophthalmopathy tested prospective prediction of ophthalmopathy. To identify distinguishing TCR V-J signatures, a discovery cohort of 90 to 100 patients was used, comprising fewer than 45 with Graves' ophthalmopathy and some 60 with stable Graves' hyperthyroidism.

This clonotype has ten or more counts. The specificity of this receptor is unknown. No per-base quality is available; no much larger clone lies one base away. In the germline V gene, CDR1 corresponds to SGHTA and CDR2 to FQGNSA. Deletion took 1 base off V and 0 bases off J, with a span of 2 bases between the germline ends. The CDR3, cysteine through phenylalanine, is 13 amino acids long. Just CDR3 DNA is preserved here, 39 bases in frame from base 1. Summary of the overall study and its limitations: In cross-validation, a model built on a 13 V-J signature told ophthalmopathy apart from stable hyperthyroidism with 85% to 90% sensitivity and approximately 84% specificity, and in testing the same model reached 80%/75%. Most expanded thyroid clonotypes (frequency above 0.001) were also found in blood, which suggests that blood repertoires may mirror thyroid immune responses. Sample size was not statistically predetermined, and blinding of investigators to group allocation was not performed. In validation, the model predicted progression to ophthalmopathy with 65% to 71% sensitivity and approximately 72% specificity, a median of about six months before onset.

Stable Graves' hyperthyroidism was defined as no progression to ophthalmopathy during 18 months of follow-up. Hyperthyroidism patients were aged 18 to 65 years and newly diagnosed, with disease duration of less than 2 months. Patients with uncontrolled infections, other autoimmune diseases, pregnancy or lactation were excluded. Clinical symptoms, serum thyroxine and TRAb, thyroid ultrasound, and orbital computed tomography formed the basis for the diagnoses. Ficoll-Paque density gradient centrifugation was used to isolate PBMCs from under 11 ml of fresh peripheral blood. Total RNA was extracted with Trizol reagent, and quality was checked on an Agilent 2100 Bioanalyzer. TCR beta CDR3 regions were amplified from RNA transcripts. For the first round of RT-PCR on the TCR CDR3, the HTBI primer set was used together with the Qiagen OneStep RT-PCR kit. A second multiplex PCR round built the libraries, followed by size selection and purification. Sequencing of the libraries was done on an Illumina HiSeq2000 using paired-end 100 bp reads. For the original study's pipeline: SOAPnuke was used to process the raw data, throwing out any read that contained adapters or uncalled bases, had a mean Phred below 15, or lacked an exact constant-primer or identifier match. High-quality paired reads were merged using COPE v1.2.5, and each unique nucleotide sequence was defined as a clonotype. MiTCR v1.1 was used to align clonotypes to the IMGT TRBV, TRBD and TRBJ reference segments. Analysis was restricted to V-J combinations with a frequency above 0.0001, which covered roughly 99% of repertoires. A TCS score was defined as the ratio of F50 (clonal expansion) to E x V (chaos), with BLOSUM62-based TCRdist applied between CDR3 peptides within each V-J. Welch's t-statistics and random forest reduced roughly 540 V-J features to under 15, which were used in a naive Bayes classifier (R e1071). Through fastp at Q25 and MiXCR, TCRdb rebuilt clones from the public reads, retaining in-frame beta chains. Rows with a matching CDR3 protein are joined into one entry that keeps the most common DNA and genes. None of the V and J calls come from the authors' own analysis; TCRdb made them. The sample table records 550,000 to 600,000 distinct CDR3 sequences; 16% of these occur just once. The ten most abundant clones make up approximately 20% of the sample.

This clonotype originated in a woman between 18 and 29 years old with Graves' hyperthyroidism. This receptor chain uses TRBV7-2 and TRBJ2-3, with the D gene not clear enough to name. Sample: blood. The CDR3 reads CASSLVSTDTQYF. The nucleotides are TGTGCCAGCAGCTTAGTGAGCACAGATACGCAGTATTTT.